Shown below are 23 T cell receptor beta chains from a single sample sequenced in a study of Ad26.COV2.S vaccination and SARS-CoV-2 variants. Noted treatment: approximately 18 received Ad26.COV2.S at low or high dose, single or two shots; about 5 received placebo; per-sample allocation not given. All samples were drawn on day 63, counting from the first vaccine or placebo injection. Measured with immunoSEQ multiplex PCR; TCRdb has only the in-frame clones, and not every one. The sample lists 350,000 to 450,000 clones, approximately 90% occurring once. The sequencing here drew on peripheral blood, taken in a trial of Ad26.COV2.S vaccine versus placebo. All receptors derive from a person aged 18 to 59 who received the Ad26.COV2.S COVID-19 vaccine or a placebo.

The chain couples TRBV18 to TRBJ2-5, with TRBD1 matching 8 bases. The CDR3 covers 14 residues. The germline V gene encodes CDR1 KGHSH and CDR2 LQKENI. The J segment lost 10 bases and the V segment lost 4 bases, leaving 11 bases of the junction unmatched. This CDR3 reads CASSRGTGQEDQYF. The CDR3 nucleotides are TGTGCCAGCTCACGAGGGACGGGACAGGAGGACCAGTACTTC.

This rearrangement joins TRBV18 to TRBJ2-2; tentatively, D is TRBD2 (5 bases). The ends were cut back, 2 bases at V and 1 base at J, with 14 bases in the middle. Germline V gene sequence: CDR1 KGHSH, CDR2 LQKENI. The CDR3 has 17 amino acids. The CDR3 loop reads CASSPGRTARNTGELFF. CDR3 bases: TGTGCCAGCTCACCAGGGAGAACGGCGAGGAACACCGGGGAGCTGTTTTTT.

This chain links TRBV29-1 with TRBJ2-5; D may correspond to TRBD1 or TRBD2 (6 bases each). V lost 4 bases and J lost 5, with 14 bases in between. Germline CDR1 and CDR2: SQVTM and ANQGSEA. The CDR3 extends over 13 amino acids. CDR3 sequence reads: CSVGGARWETQYF. CDR3 DNA: TGCAGCGTTGGGGGGGCGAGGTGGGAGACCCAGTACTTC.

The V and J genes are TRBV2 and TRBJ1-2; maybe TRBD1 (5 bases). The V end lost 6 bases, the J end lost 4 bases, and 15 bases lay between the germline ends. This CDR3 spans 14 amino acids. From germline, CDR1 is SNHLY and CDR2 FYNNEI. The CDR3 sequence is CASRGPGGLYGYTF. The CDR3 DNA follows: TGTGCCAGCAGGGGCCCCGGGGGACTCTATGGCTACACCTTC.

This clone was found once. Here the CDR3 reads CATSERTTSPETQYF. The DNA of the CDR3 is TGTGCCACCAGTGAACGGACTACCTCCCCGGAGACCCAGTACTTC. This rearrangement joins TRBV24-1 to TRBJ2-5; D might be TRBD2 (6 bases). Trimming pared 4 bases from V and 5 bases from J, leaving 16 bases between. The CDR3 totals 15 residues. CDR1 is KGHDR, CDR2 SFDVKD, per germline.

The rearrangement uses TRBV21-1 and TRBJ1-2; no DNA check was done on the table's D call, TRBD1. TRBV21-1 has pseudogene status. The CDR3 is 15 amino acids. The CDR3 nucleotides are TGTGCCAGCAGCAACAGATCCCACCGCCACTATGGCTACACCTTC. Translating it yields CASSNRSHRHYGYTF.

V gene TRBV5-1 combines with J gene TRBJ2-1, with 8 bases lining up with TRBD2. CDR3 size: 16 residues. Germline lookup yields CDR1 SGHRS and CDR2 YFSETQ. With V trimmed by 4 bases and J by 9 bases, 15 bases remained unmatched. The CDR3 sequence: CASSGTQLAEMTEQFF. CDR3 bases: TGCGCCAGCAGCGGAACCCAACTAGCGGAAATGACTGAGCAGTTCTTC.

The chain joins TRBV18 to TRBJ1-6, with D maybe TRBD1 (5 bases). V lost 5 bases and J lost 0, with 17 bases in between. Germline V gene lookup returns CDR1 KGHSH and CDR2 LQKENI. The CDR3 is made up of 18 amino acids. The CDR3 nucleotides read TGTGCCAGCTCATCCGCGCGGGGGGAGAGCTCCTATAATTCACCCCTCCACTTT. It encodes CASSSARGESSYNSPLHF.

V and J are TRBV6-5 and TRBJ2-2; perhaps TRBD1 as D (5 bases). V was shortened by 6 bases and J by 1 base, with 12 bases between the two germline ends. The CDR3 contains 15 residues. CDR1 is MNHEY and CDR2 is SVGAGI in the germline V gene. The CDR3 DNA reads TGTGCCAGCAGCAGCACGACAGAGAACACCGGGGAGCTGTTTTTT. Protein sequence: CASSSTTENTGELFF.

The chain is built from TRBV28 and TRBJ2-5; 15 bases match TRBD2. The ends lost 6 bases at V and 5 bases at J; junction bases unmatched: 7. This CDR3 is 16 amino acids long. Germline CDR1 MDHEN, CDR2 SYDVKM. DNA of the CDR3: TGTGCCAGCAGCATGGGACTAGCGGGGGGAAGTGAGACCCAGTACTTC. Translating gives CASSMGLAGGSETQYF.

J is TRBJ1-1 and V is TRBV5-8; D unresolved. This CDR3 spans 13 amino acids. V gave up 1 base and J gave up 1 base, with 5 bases separating them. Germline CDR1 reads SGHTS; CDR2 reads YDEGEE. The CDR3 sequence: CASSLQRNTEAFF. The CDR3 bases are TGTGCCAGCAGCTTGCAGAGGAACACTGAAGCTTTCTTT.

The chain links TRBV6-2 or TRBV6-3 to TRBJ2-5; tentatively, D is TRBD1 (5 bases). The CDR3 runs to 14 residues. Germline CDR1 is MNHEY and CDR2 is SVGEGT. V was shortened by 0 bases and J by 5 bases, with 10 bases between the two germline ends. For the CDR3, the DNA is TGTGCCAGCAGTTACTCGACCAGGGTGGAGACCCAGTACTTC. This gives the protein CASSYSTRVETQYF.

The rearrangement links TRBV7-9 to TRBJ2-7; 13 bases agree with TRBD2. V gave up 5 bases and J gave up 3 bases; unmatched junction bases: 1. This CDR3 contains 14 residues. The germline V gene encodes CDR1 SEHNR and CDR2 FQNEAQ (reference sequence). This CDR3 is CASSRTSGGYEQYF. In DNA form, the CDR3 reads TGTGCCAGCAGCCGGACTAGCGGGGGCTACGAGCAGTACTTC.

J is TRBJ1-2 and V is TRBV6-5, with D perhaps matching TRBD1 (5 bases). Germline V gene sequence: CDR1 MNHEY, CDR2 SVGAGI. The ends were cut back, 2 bases at V and 4 bases at J, with 14 bases in the middle. The CDR3 has 15 residues. The CDR3 DNA reads as TGTGCCAGCAGTTACGGGGGGGGGACCCCCTATGGCTACACCTTC. It codes for CASSYGGGTPYGYTF.

V is TRBV29-1 and J is TRBJ1-1, with TRBD1 matching 7 bases. Germline V gene lookup returns CDR1 SQVTM and CDR2 ANQGSEA. The CDR3 covers 14 residues. The J segment lost 1 base and the V segment lost 3 bases, leaving 5 bases of the junction unmatched. CDR3 in DNA: TGCAGCGTTGATCGACAGGGCAGGAACACTGAAGCTTTCTTT. Translation gives CSVDRQGRNTEAFF.

The chain recombines TRBV19 with TRBJ1-1; D not certain. The CDR3 is made up of 13 amino acids. Trimming removed 2 bases from V and 1 base from J, with 5 bases in between. Germline values: CDR1 LNHDA, CDR2 SQIVND (reference sequence). CDR3 nucleotide sequence: TGTGCCAGTAGTATAATGGGGAACACTGAAGCTTTCTTT. Translating gives CASSIMGNTEAFF.

The rearrangement links TRBV11-2 to TRBJ1-2, with TRBD1 as a possible D gene (5 bases). Trimming left V 5 bases short and J 5 bases short, with 18 bases between. The CDR3 totals 15 residues. In germline, CDR1 is SGHAT, CDR2 FQNNGV. CDR3 nucleotide sequence: TGTGCCAGCAGCCCCCCGCTGCAGGGTGGGTATGGCTACACCTTC. Translating it yields CASSPPLQGGYGYTF.

This clone has a handful of counts. The chain joins TRBV19 to TRBJ2-7; D unclear. V was cut by 8 bases and J by 1 base, with 3 bases left in between. There are 10 residues in the CDR3. The V gene's germline CDR1 is LNHDA and CDR2 SQIVND (reference sequence). This CDR3 reads CASGSYEQYF. The DNA for the CDR3 is TGTGCCAGTGGTTCCTACGAGCAGTACTTC. The full variable domain, with the rest looked up from reference TRBV19 and TRBJ2-7, is DGGITQSPKYLFRKEGQNVTLSCEQNLNHDAMYWYRQDPGQGLRLIYYSQIVNDFQKGDIAEGYSVSREKKESFPLTVTSAQKNPTAFYLCASGSYEQYFGPGTRLTVT.

The chain carries TRBV10-1 and TRBJ2-4, with no clear D. The CDR3 length is 12 residues. The V and J ends lost 4 bases and 7 bases respectively, with 8 bases between them. Per the germline V gene, CDR1 is WNHNN and CDR2 is SYGVQD (reference sequence). In DNA, the CDR3 is TGCGCCAGCAGTGCGGTGGGGAACATTCAGTACTTC. This sequence encodes CASSAVGNIQYF.

V usage is TRBV30 and J usage is TRBJ2-3, with D possibly matching TRBD2 (6 bases). The CDR3 is made up of 15 amino acids. Trimming removed 3 bases from V and 7 bases from J, with 20 bases in between. Germline-derived CDR1 and CDR2 are GTSNPN and SVGIG (reference sequence). The CDR3 DNA reads TGTGCCTGGAGCAAAGGCCCGGGGGATGTGAATACGCAGTATTTT. This codes for CAWSKGPGDVNTQYF. Variable domain in full (rest from reference TRBV30 and TRBJ2-3): SQTIHQWPATLVQPVGSPLSLECTVEGTSNPNLYWYRQAAGRGLQLLFYSVGIGQISSEVPQNLSASRPQDRQFILSSKKLLLSDSGFYLCAWSKGPGDVNTQYFGPGTRLTVL.

The V gene is TRBV7-2, the J gene TRBJ1-2; 7 nucleotides line up with TRBD1. The V gene end was trimmed by 3 bases and the J gene end by 8 bases; junction bases not matched to a gene: 9. The CDR3 length is 14 residues. Germline V gene sequence: CDR1 SGHTA, CDR2 FQGNSA. CDR3 residues: CASSFADRPGGYTF. The DNA of the CDR3 is TGTGCCAGCAGCTTCGCGGACAGGCCGGGGGGCTACACCTTC.

The rearrangement links TRBV7-6 to TRBJ2-1; 8 nucleotides align to TRBD1. After removal of 5 bases from V and 4 bases from J, the junction contained 19 bases not matched to a gene. Germline CDR1 is SGHVS and CDR2 is FNYEAQ. The CDR3 consists of 19 residues. CDR3 DNA: TGTGCCAGCAGCACAAGGACAGGGAAAAGAGAAGCCGGTTACAATGAGCAGTTCTTC. Translated, it gives CASSTRTGKREAGYNEQFF.

The chain joins TRBV14 to TRBJ2-7; the match to TRBD1 covers 7 bases. The CDR3 covers 14 residues. CDR1 is SGHDN and CDR2 is FVKESK in the germline V gene. Germline trimming cut 4 bases from V and 0 bases from J; bases unmatched to any gene: 3. The CDR3 loop reads CASSPYRGSYEQYF. CDR3 coding DNA: TGTGCCAGCAGCCCTTACAGGGGCTCCTACGAGCAGTACTTC.